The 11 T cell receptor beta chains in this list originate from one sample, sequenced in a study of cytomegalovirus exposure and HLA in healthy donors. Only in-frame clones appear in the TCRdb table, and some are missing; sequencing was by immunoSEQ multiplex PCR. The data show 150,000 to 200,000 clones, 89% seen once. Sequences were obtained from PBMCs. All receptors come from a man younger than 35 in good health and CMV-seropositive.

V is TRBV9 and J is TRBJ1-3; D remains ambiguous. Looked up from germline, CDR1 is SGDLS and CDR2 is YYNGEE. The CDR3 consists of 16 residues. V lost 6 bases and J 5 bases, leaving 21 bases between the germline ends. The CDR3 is CASIIGGRFSRNTIYF. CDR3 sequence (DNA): TGTGCCAGCATCATTGGAGGGAGGTTTAGCCGAAACACCATATATTTT. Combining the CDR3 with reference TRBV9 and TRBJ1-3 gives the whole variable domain DSGVTQTPKHLITATGQRVTLRCSPRSGDLSVYWYQQSLDQGLQFLIQYYNGEERAKGNILERFSAQQFPDLHSELNLSSLELGDSALYFCASIIGGRFSRNTIYFGEGSWLTVV.

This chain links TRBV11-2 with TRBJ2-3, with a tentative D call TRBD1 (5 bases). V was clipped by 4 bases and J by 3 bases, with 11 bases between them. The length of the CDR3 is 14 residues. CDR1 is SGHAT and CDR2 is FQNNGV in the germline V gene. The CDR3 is CASSSSRGTDTQYF. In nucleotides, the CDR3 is TGTGCCAGCAGCTCCAGTAGGGGTACAGATACGCAGTATTTT.

CDR3 in amino acids: CASTRRDRVITGELFF. The CDR3 region has the DNA TGTGCCAGCACCAGGAGGGACAGGGTAATCACCGGGGAGCTGTTTTTT. The chain uses TRBV27 and TRBJ2-2; 9 bases agree with TRBD1. The germline V gene has CDR1 MNHEY and CDR2 SMNVEV (reference sequence). The CDR3 spans 16 residues. With V trimmed by 7 bases and J by 4 bases, 10 bases remained unmatched.

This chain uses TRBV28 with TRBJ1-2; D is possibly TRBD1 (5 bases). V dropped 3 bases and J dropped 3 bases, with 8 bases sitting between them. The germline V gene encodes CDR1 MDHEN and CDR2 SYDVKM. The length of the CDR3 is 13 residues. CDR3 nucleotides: TGTGCCAGCAGTTTGGGGGGTTACTATGGCTACACCTTC. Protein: CASSLGGYYGYTF.

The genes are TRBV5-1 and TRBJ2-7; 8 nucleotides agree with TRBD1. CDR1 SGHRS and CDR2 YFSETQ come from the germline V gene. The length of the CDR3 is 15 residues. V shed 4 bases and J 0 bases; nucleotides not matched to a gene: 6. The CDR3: CASSPWDRSSYEQYF. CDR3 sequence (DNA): TGCGCCAGCAGCCCCTGGGACAGGAGCTCCTACGAGCAGTACTTC.

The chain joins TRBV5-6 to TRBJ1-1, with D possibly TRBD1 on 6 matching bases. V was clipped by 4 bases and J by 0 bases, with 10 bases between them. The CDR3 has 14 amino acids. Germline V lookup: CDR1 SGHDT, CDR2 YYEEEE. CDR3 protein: CASSVGHMNTEAFF. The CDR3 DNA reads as TGTGCCAGCAGCGTGGGACACATGAACACTGAAGCTTTCTTT.

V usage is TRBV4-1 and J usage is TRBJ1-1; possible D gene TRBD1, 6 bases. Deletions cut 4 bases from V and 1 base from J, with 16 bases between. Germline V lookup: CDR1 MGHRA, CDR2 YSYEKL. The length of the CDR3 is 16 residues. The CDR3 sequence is CASSPIPGQRNTEAFF. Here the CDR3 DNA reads TGCGCCAGCAGCCCGATCCCAGGACAGAGGAACACTGAAGCTTTCTTT.

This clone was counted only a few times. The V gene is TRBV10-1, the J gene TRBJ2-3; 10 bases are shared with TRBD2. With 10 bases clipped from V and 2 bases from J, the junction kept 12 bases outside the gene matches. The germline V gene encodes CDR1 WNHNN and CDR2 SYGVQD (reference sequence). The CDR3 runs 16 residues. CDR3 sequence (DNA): TGCGCCACCTCGGCAATAGCGGGAGGACCCACAGATACGCAGTATTTT. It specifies CATSAIAGGPTDTQYF.

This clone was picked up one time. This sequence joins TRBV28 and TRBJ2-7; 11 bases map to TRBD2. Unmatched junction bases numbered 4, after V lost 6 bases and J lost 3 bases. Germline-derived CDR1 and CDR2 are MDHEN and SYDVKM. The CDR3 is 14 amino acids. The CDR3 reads CASRTSGNFYEQYF. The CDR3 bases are TGTGCCAGCAGGACTAGCGGGAACTTCTACGAGCAGTACTTC.

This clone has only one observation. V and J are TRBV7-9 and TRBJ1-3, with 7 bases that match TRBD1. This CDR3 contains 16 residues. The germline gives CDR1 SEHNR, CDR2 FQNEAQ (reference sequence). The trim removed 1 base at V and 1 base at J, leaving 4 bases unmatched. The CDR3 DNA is TGTGCCAGCAGCTTAGTTTCGACAGGGTCTGGAAACACCATATATTTT. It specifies CASSLVSTGSGNTIYF.

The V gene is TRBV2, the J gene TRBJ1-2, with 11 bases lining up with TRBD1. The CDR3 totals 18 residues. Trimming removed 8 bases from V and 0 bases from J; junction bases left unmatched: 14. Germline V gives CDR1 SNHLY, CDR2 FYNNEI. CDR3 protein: CASAKSRTGGLANYGYTF. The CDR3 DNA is TGTGCCAGCGCCAAGTCGAGGACAGGGGGCCTAGCTAACTATGGCTACACCTTC.